This T cell receptor (beta chain) was found in a study of T-cell reconstitution after alpha-beta-depleted transplantation in children. This clonotype has only a few counts. The trim removed 6 bases at V and 4 bases at J, leaving 8 bases unmatched. The CDR3 sequence is 14 residues long. Per germline, CDR1 KGHSH and CDR2 LQKENI. Unique molecular identifiers were used to barcode this TCRbeta library. TCRdb analysed the PCR reads with MiXCR anew, one entry per CDR3 protein. The profile shows around 340,000 distinct CDR3 sequences, approximately 12% of them singletons. The receptor was derived from a human donor who donated a stem cell graft to a child with Fanconi anemia. Sequences were derived from PBMCs, sampled from the stem cell graft. This chain uses TRBV18 with TRBJ1-2; TRBD1 matches at 7 bases. CDR3 in DNA: TGTGCCAGCTCGGGGGAGACAGGGAGCTATGGCTACACCTTC. Protein sequence: CASSGETGSYGYTF.